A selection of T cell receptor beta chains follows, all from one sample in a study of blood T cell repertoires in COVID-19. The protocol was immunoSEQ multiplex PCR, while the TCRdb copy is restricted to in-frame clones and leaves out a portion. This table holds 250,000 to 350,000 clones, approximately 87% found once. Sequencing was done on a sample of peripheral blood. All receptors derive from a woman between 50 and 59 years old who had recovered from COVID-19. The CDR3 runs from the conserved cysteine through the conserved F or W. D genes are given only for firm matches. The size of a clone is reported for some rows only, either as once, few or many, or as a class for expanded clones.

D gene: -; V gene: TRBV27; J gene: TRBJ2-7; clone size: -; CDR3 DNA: TGTGCCAGCACTGAAAGCGCTCAGTACTTC; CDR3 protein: CASTESAQYF
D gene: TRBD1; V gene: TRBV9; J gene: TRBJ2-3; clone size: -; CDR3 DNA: TGTGCCAGCAGCGCAGGAACAGGGGCAGATACGCAGTATTTT; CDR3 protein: CASSAGTGADTQYF
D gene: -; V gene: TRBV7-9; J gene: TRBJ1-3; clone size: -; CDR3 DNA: TGTGCCAGCAGCCCACGAGGGAAGCCCTACTCTGGAAACACCATATATTTT; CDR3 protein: CASSPRGKPYSGNTIYF
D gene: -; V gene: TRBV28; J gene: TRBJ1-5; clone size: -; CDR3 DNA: TGTGCCAGCAGTTTAGCGTCGTCGAGCAATCAGCCCCAGCATTTT; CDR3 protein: CASSLASSSNQPQHF
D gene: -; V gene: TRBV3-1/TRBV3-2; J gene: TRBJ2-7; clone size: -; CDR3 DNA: TGTGCCAGCAGCCTCCGGGACACCTACGAGCAGTACTTC; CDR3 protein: CASSLRDTYEQYF
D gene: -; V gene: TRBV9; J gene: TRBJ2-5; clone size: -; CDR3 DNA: TGTGCCAGCAGTGTACAGGGTAGAGAGACCCAGTACTTC; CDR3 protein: CASSVQGRETQYF
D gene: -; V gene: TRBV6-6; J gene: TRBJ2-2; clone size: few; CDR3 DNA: TGTGCCAGCACCGAGGGAGGCGGGGAGCTGTTTTTT; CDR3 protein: CASTEGGGELFF
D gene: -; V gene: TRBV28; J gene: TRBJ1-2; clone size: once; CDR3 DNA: TGTGCCAGCAGTTCCTCCTACAGGGATTTTTTC; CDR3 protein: CASSSSYRDFF
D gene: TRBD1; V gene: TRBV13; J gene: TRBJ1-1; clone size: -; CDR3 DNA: TGTGCCAGCACCTACGGGACAGGAGGCACTGAAGCTTTCTTT; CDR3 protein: CASTYGTGGTEAFF
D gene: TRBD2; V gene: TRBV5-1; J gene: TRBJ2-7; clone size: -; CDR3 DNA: TGCGCCAGCAGCGGACTAGCGGGGGGTCACTACGAGCAGTACTTC; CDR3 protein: CASSGLAGGHYEQYF
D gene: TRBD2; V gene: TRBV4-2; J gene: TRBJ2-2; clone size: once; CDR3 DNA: TGTGCCAGCAGCCTCACTAGCGGCAGACACACCGGGGAGCTGTTTTTT; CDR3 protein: CASSLTSGRHTGELFF
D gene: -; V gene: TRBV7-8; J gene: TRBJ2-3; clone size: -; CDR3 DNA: TGTGCCAGCAGCTTAACGAGCAGGGGTAGCACAGATACGCAGTATTTT; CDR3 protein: CASSLTSRGSTDTQYF
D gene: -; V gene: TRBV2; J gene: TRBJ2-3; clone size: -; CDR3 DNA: TGTGCCAGCAGGAGACTAGTTAGGACAGATACGCAGTATTTT; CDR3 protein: CASRRLVRTDTQYF
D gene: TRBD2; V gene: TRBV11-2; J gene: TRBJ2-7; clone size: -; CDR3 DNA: TGTGCCAGCCGCTCCTCGGGTTCGGGGGGAGAGCAGTACTTC; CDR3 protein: CASRSSGSGGEQYF
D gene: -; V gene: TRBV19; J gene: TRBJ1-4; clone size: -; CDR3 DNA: TGTGCCAGTAGTAATACAGGTGCAACTAATGAAAAACTGTTTTTT; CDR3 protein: CASSNTGATNEKLFF
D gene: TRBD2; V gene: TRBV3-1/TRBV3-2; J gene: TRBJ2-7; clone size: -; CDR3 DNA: TGTGCCAGCAGCCAAGGATTAGCGGGAGGCTTCGAGCAGTACTTC; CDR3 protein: CASSQGLAGGFEQYF
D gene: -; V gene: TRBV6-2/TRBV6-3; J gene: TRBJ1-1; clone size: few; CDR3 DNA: TGTGCCAGCAGTTACTATGCGGCAACCACTGAAGCTTTCTTT; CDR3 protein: CASSYYAATTEAFF
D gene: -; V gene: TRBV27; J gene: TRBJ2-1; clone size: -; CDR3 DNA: TGTGCCAGCAGGGCTCACTACAATGAGCAGTTCTTC; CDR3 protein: CASRAHYNEQFF
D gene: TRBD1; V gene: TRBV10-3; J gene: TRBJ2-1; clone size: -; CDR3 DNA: TGTGCCATCAGATCACAGGGGAGCTCCTACAATGAGCAGTTCTTC; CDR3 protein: CAIRSQGSSYNEQFF
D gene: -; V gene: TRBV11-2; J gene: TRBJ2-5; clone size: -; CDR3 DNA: TGTGCCAGCAGCTTAGTGGGGGCGAACCAAGAGACCCAGTACTTC; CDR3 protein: CASSLVGANQETQYF
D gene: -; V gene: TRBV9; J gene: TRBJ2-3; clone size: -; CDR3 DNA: TGTGCCAGCAGCCCGACAGGCACCACAGATACGCAGTATTTT; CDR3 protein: CASSPTGTTDTQYF
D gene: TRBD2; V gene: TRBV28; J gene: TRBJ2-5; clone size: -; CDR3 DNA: TGTGCCAGCAGTTTCCTCGCGGGGGGCAGGGAGACCCAGTACTTC; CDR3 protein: CASSFLAGGRETQYF
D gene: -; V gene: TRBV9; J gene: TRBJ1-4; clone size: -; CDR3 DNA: TGTGCCAGCAGCGAGAGGGGGGGTCCTAATGAAAAACTGTTTTTT; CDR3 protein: CASSERGGPNEKLFF